This TCR beta chain was retrieved from a study of molecular identifiers for immune sequencing clone quantification. Study results and limitations: Clonotypes topping 20 RNA copies carried over 97% of effector molecules but under 1% of naive ones.

This clonotype was picked up a small number of times. Its target is unknown. Deletions cut 3 bases from V and 4 bases from J, with 12 bases between. CDR3 length equals 14 residues. TCRdb analysed the PCR reads with MiXCR anew, one entry per CDR3 protein. The sample contains 65,000 or so distinct CDR3 sequences, roughly 18% of which appear only once. CD8+CD4-CCR7+CD45RA+ sorting gave the naive CD8 T cells. The chain recombines TRBV12-3 or TRBV12-4 with TRBJ1-1; tentatively, D is TRBD1 (5 bases). This TCR derives from a human donor in good health. Some libraries in this study had Jurkat cell RNA spiked in. The sequenced sample was naive CD8+ T cells from blood, with Jurkat cell RNA spiked in. Regarding subset: FACS-sorted CD8+CD4-CCR7+CD45RA+ naive T cells. CDR3 DNA sequence: TGTGCCAGCAGTTTCTTGGGGCAGATCACTGAAGCTTTCTTT. Translation: CASSFLGQITEAFF.